Here is one T cell receptor beta chain with its context. Libraries were prepared by immunoSEQ multiplex PCR; TCRdb keeps only in-frame clonotypes and omits some of them. The sample records about 50,000 clones, around 79% being singletons. This record belongs to a study of PD-L1 blockade in urothelial cancer. The wider study: The authors examined blood 3 weeks (second dose) and 6 weeks after treatment start.

Indicated time point: pretreatment peripheral blood. From germline, CDR1 is SGHRS and CDR2 YFSETQ. The CDR3 covers 14 residues. Trimming shortened V by 7 bases and J by 5 bases, and 18 bases separated the two germline ends. The TCR originated in a man in his 70s with urothelial cancer. The input for sequencing was PBMCs, taken around atezolizumab (anti-PD-L1) treatment. V is TRBV5-1 and J is TRBJ1-2; the D gene is possibly TRBD1 (6 bases). The CDR3 is CASLKDSSSYGYTF. CDR3 DNA sequence: TGCGCCAGCCTAAAGGACAGTTCCTCTTATGGCTACACCTTC.